A selection of T cell receptor beta chains follows, all from one sample in a study of blood T cell repertoires in COVID-19. TCRdb's table, derived via immunoSEQ multiplex PCR, lists solely in-frame clones and lacks some. Altogether around 200,000 clones are present, approximately 84% being singletons, with the ten largest covering over 2%. The sample consisted of peripheral blood. Receptors originate from a human donor with acute or convalescent COVID-19. The donor label of this sample is uncertain. Both conserved end residues are part of each CDR3. D genes are given only for firm matches.

V gene	D gene	J gene	CDR3 DNA	CDR3 protein
TRBV29-1	TRBD2	TRBJ2-7	TGCAGCGTTAGCGGGGGGGCGGTTGGCGAGCAGTACTTC	CSVSGGAVGEQYF
TRBV19	.	TRBJ1-5	TGTGCCAGTAGTGTACGCGGACGGCAGGGGAATCAGCCCCAGCATTTT	CASSVRGRQGNQPQHF
TRBV5-1	.	TRBJ2-3	TGCGCCAGCAGTCCGGGAGAGGCAGATACGCAGTATTTT	CASSPGEADTQYF
TRBV2	TRBD1	TRBJ1-2	TGTGCCAGCAGGGGAGACAGGGGGCCCGATGGCTACACCTTC	CASRGDRGPDGYTF
TRBV7-2	.	TRBJ2-1	TGTGCCAGCAGTTCGCCCGCCGCGGGGTCCTACAATGAGCAGTTCTTC	CASSSPAAGSYNEQFF
TRBV5-1	.	TRBJ1-1	TGCGCCAGCAGCTTGGAATCAGGATATGCTGAAGCTTTCTTT	CASSLESGYAEAFF
TRBV2	.	TRBJ2-3	TGTGCCAGCAGTGCATTACAGGGAGCAGATACGCAGTATTTT	CASSALQGADTQYF
TRBV5-1	TRBD1	TRBJ2-5	TGCGCCAGCAGCTTGGGGACAGGGGGCGTGGAGACCCAGTACTTC	CASSLGTGGVETQYF
TRBV3-1/TRBV3-2	.	TRBJ2-1	TGTGCCAGCAGCCCCAGCTACAATGAGCAGTTCTTC	CASSPSYNEQFF
TRBV5-1	TRBD1	TRBJ2-7	TGCGCCAGCAGCTTGTTAGACAGGGGGGAAGAGCAGTACTTC	CASSLLDRGEEQYF
TRBV7-9	TRBD2	TRBJ2-3	TGTGCCAGCAGCCCCCCGGGACTAGCGGTCACAGATACGCAGTATTTT	CASSPPGLAVTDTQYF
TRBV5-8	TRBD2	TRBJ2-7	TGTGCCAGCAGCGTTAGCGGGAGAAGTTACGAGCAGTACTTC	CASSVSGRSYEQYF
TRBV5-4	.	TRBJ2-7	TGTGCCAGCAGCCTTAACTATGGAGCCCAGGGGGAGCAGTACTTC	CASSLNYGAQGEQYF
TRBV3-1/TRBV3-2	TRBD1	TRBJ1-3	TGTGCCAGCTCCTCCGGACAGGGGGAGGCTGGAAACACCATATATTTT	CASSSGQGEAGNTIYF
TRBV6-2/TRBV6-3	.	TRBJ1-2	TGTGCCAGCACCCCCCGCGGTTCGTATGGCTACACCTTC	CASTPRGSYGYTF
TRBV2	TRBD1	TRBJ1-2	TGTGCCAGTATGGACAGGGCAGGAGGCTACACCTTC	CASMDRAGGYTF
TRBV5-5	TRBD1	TRBJ2-3	TGTGCCAGCAGCCTCCCGACAGGGGGAAGCACAGATACGCAGTATTTT	CASSLPTGGSTDTQYF
TRBV5-1	TRBD2	TRBJ2-7	TGCGCCAGCAGCTTCGTCCTAGCGGGAGGGCCTGATGAGCAGTACTTC	CASSFVLAGGPDEQYF